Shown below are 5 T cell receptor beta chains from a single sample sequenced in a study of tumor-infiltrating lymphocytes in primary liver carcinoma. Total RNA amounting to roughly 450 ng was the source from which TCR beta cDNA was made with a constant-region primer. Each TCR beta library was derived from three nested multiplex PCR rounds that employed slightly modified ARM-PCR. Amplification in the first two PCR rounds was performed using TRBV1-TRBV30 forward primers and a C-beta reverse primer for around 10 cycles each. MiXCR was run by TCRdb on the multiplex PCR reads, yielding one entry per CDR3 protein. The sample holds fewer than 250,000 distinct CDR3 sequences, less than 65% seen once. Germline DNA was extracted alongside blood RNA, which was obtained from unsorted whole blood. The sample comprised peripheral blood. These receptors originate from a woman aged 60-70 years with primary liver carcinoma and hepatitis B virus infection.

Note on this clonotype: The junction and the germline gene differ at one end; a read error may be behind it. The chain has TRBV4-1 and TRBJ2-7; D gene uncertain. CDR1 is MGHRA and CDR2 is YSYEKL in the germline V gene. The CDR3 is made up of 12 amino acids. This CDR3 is CASSQTGYVQYF. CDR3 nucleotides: TGCGCCAGCAGCCAAACCGGGTACGTGCAGTACTTC.

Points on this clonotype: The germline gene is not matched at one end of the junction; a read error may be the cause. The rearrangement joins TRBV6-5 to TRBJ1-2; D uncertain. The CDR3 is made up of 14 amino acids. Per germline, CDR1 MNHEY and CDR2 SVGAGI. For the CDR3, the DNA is TGTGCCTGCAGTCGAAGCGACGGAAACTATGGCTACACCTTC. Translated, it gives CACSRSDGNYGYTF.

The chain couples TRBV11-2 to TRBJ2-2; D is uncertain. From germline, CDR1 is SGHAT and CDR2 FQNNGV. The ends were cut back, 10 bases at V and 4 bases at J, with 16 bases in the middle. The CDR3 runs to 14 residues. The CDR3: CAINLDQSTGELFF. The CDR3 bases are TGTGCCATCAACTTAGATCAAAGCACCGGGGAGCTGTTTTTT.

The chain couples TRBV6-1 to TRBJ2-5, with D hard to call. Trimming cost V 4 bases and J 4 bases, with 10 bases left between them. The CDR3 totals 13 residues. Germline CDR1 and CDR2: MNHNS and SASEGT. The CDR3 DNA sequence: TGTGCCAGCAGTGTAAGGGATGCAGAGACCCAGTACTTC. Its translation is CASSVRDAETQYF.

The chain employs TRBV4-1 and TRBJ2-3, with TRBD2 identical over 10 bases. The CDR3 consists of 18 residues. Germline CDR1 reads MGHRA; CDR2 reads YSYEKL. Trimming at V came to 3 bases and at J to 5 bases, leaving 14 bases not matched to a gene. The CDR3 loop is CASSQRPGSSGRIDTQYF. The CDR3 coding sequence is TGCGCCAGCAGCCAGCGCCCCGGGAGTAGCGGGAGGATAGATACGCAGTATTTT.